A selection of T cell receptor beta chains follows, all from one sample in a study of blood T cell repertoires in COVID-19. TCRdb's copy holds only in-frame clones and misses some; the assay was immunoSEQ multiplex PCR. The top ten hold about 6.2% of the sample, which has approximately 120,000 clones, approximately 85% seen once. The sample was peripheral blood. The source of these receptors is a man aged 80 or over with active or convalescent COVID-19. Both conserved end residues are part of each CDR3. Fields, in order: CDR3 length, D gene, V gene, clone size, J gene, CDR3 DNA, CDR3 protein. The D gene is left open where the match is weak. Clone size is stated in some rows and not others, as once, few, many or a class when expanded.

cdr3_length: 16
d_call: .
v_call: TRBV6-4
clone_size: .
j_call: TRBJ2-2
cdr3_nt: TGTGCCAGCAGTGACCTCGCTAGCAGCGACACCGGGGAGCTGTTTTTT
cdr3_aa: CASSDLASSDTGELFF

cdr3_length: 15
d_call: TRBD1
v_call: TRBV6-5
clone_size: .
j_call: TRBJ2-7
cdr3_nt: TGTGCCAGCAGTTACGGGACAGGGCCGTCCTACGAGCAGTACTTC
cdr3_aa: CASSYGTGPSYEQYF

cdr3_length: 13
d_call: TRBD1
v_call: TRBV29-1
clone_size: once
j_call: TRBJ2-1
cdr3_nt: TGCAGCGTTGACCAGGGGGCTTACAATGAGCAGTTCTTC
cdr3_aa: CSVDQGAYNEQFF

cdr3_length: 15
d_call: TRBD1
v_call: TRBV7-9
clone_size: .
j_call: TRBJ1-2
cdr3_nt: TGTGCCAGCACCTCCCCGGGACAGGGGAACTATGGCTACACCTTC
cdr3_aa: CASTSPGQGNYGYTF

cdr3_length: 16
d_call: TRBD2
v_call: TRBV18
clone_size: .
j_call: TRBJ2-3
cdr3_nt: TGTGCCAGCTCACCGATAGCGGGAGGGCCGGGAGATACGCAGTATTTT
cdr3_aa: CASSPIAGGPGDTQYF

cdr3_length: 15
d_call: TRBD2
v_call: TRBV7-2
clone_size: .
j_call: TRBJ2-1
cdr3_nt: TGTGCCAGCAGCTTAGACGCGGGAGGCTACAATGAGCAGTTCTTC
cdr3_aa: CASSLDAGGYNEQFF

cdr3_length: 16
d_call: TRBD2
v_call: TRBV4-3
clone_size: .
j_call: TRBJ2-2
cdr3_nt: TGCGCCAGCAGTCCAAGAGGCGGGAGTCTTACCGGGGAGCTGTTTTTT
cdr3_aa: CASSPRGGSLTGELFF

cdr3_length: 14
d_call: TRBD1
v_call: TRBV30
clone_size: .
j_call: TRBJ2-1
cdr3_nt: TGTGCCTGGAGAGACAGGGGGCCCTACAATGAGCAGTTCTTC
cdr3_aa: CAWRDRGPYNEQFF

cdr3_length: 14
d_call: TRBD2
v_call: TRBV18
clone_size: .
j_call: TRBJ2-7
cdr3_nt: TGTGCCAGCTCACTCCGGGAGGGTATCAACGAGCAGTACTTC
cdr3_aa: CASSLREGINEQYF

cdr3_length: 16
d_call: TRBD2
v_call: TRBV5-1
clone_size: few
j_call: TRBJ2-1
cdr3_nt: TGCGCCAGCAGCTGGGACGGGACTAGCGCCTACAATGAGCAGTTCTTC
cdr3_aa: CASSWDGTSAYNEQFF

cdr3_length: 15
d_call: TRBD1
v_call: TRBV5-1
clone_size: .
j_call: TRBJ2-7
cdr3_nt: TGCGCCAGCAGCTTGGGGACAGGGGGCCCCTACGAGCAGTACTTC
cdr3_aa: CASSLGTGGPYEQYF

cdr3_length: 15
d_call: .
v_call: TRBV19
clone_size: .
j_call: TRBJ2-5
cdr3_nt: TGTGCCAGTACCCAATCCGGGACACCTCAAGAGACCCAGTACTTC
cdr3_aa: CASTQSGTPQETQYF

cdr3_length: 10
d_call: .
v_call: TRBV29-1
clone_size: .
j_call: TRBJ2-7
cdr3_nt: TGCAGCGTTGGGTTCGGCGAGCAGTACTTC
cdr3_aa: CSVGFGEQYF

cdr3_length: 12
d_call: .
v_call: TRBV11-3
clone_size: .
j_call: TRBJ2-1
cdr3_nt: TGTGCCAGCAGCTTAGACGGGAATGAGCAGTTCTTC
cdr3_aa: CASSLDGNEQFF

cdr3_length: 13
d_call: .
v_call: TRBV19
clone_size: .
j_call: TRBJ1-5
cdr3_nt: TGTGCCAGTAGTTCGGTTAGCAATCAGCCCCAGCATTTT
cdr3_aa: CASSSVSNQPQHF

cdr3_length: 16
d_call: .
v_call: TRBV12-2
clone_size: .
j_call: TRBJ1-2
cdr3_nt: TGTGCAAGTCGCTTTAAGTACGGCCCCAGGGATTTTGGCTACACCTTC
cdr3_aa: CASRFKYGPRDFGYTF

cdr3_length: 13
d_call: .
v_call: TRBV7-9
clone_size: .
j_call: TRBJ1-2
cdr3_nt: TGTGCCACCCAAGACCAGGGATCCTATGGCTACACCTTC
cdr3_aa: CATQDQGSYGYTF

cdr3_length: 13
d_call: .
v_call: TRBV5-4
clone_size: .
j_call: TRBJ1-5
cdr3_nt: TGTGCCAGCAGCTTCTCAGGGGAACAGCCCCAGCATTTT
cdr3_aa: CASSFSGEQPQHF

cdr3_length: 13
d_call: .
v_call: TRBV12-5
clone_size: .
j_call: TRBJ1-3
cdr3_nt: TGTGCTAGTGTGGCCGACTCTGGAAACACCATATATTTT
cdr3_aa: CASVADSGNTIYF

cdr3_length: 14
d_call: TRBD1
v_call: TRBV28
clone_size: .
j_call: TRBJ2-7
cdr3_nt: TGTGCCAGCAGTACGACAGGGGGTTCCTACGAGCAGTACTTC
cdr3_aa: CASSTTGGSYEQYF

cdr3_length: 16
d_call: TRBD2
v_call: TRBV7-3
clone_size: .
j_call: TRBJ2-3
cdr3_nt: TGTGCCAGCAGCTTAGGGACTAGCGGGGGCACAGATACGCAGTATTTT
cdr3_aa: CASSLGTSGGTDTQYF

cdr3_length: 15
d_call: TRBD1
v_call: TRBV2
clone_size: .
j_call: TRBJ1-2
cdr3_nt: TGTGCCAGCAATCCCAGGGGACAGACCAGCTATGGCTACACCTTC
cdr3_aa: CASNPRGQTSYGYTF

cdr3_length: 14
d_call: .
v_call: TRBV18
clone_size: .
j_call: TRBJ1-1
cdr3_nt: TGTGCCAGCTCACCATTTGAGGCAGACACTGAAGCTTTCTTT
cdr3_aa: CASSPFEADTEAFF

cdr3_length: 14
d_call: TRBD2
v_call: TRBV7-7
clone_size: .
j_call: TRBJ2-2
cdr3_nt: TGTGCCAGCAGCCCCGGGGGGATCACCGGGGAGCTGTTTTTT
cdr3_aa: CASSPGGITGELFF

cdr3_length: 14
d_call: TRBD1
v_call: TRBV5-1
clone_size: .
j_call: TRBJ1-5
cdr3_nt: TGCGCCAGCAGCCCTGGACAGGGGCATCAGCCCCAGCATTTT
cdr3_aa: CASSPGQGHQPQHF

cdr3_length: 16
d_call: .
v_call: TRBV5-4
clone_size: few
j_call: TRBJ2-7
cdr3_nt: TGTGCCAGCAGCTCGGGGACAGGGGGACTAGCGTCCGAGCAGTACTTC
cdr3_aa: CASSSGTGGLASEQYF

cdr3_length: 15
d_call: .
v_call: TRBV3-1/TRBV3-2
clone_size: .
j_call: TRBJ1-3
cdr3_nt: TGTGCCAGCAGCCAAGGCAGGGTATCTGGAAACACCATATATTTT
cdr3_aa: CASSQGRVSGNTIYF

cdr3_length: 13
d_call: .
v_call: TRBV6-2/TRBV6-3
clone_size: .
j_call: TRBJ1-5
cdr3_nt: TGTGCCAGCAGTTTACTCGGGGGTCAGCCCCAGCATTTT
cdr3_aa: CASSLLGGQPQHF

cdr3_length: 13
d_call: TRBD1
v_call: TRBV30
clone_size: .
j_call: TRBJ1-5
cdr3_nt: TGTGCCTGGGGCAGACAGGGTGGACAGCCCCAGCATTTT
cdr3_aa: CAWGRQGGQPQHF

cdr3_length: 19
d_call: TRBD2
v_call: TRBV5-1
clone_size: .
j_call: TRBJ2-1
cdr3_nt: TGCGCCAGCAGCGGGACTAGCGGGGGGGAGCGACAATACTACAATGAGCAGTTCTTC
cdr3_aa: CASSGTSGGERQYYNEQFF

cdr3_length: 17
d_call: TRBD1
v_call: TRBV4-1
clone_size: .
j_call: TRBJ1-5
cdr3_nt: TGCGCCAGCAGCCAAGATCGGGAGACAGGGGGCAATCAGCCCCAGCATTTT
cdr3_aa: CASSQDRETGGNQPQHF

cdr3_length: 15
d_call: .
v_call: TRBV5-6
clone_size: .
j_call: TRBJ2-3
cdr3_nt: TGTGCCAGCAGCCTTGCGTCGTATAGCACAGATACGCAGTATTTT
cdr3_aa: CASSLASYSTDTQYF

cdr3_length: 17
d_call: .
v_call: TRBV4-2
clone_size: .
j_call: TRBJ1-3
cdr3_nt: TGTGCCAGCAGCCAAGTGTCGGGTCGTACCTCTGGAAACACCATATATTTT
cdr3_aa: CASSQVSGRTSGNTIYF

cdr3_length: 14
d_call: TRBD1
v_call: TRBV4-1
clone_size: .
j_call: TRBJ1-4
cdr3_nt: TGCGCCAGCAGGCCGGACAGGGAGGGTCGAAAACTGTTTTTT
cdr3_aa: CASRPDREGRKLFF

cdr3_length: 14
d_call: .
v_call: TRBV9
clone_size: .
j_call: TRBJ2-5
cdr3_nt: TGTGCCAGCAGCGTAGGGTCTACGACTGAGACCCAGTACTTC
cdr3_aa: CASSVGSTTETQYF

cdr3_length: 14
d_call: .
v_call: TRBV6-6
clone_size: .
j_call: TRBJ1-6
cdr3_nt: TGTGCCAGCAGGTTTGGACAGCGGGGTTCACCCCTCCACTTT
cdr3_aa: CASRFGQRGSPLHF

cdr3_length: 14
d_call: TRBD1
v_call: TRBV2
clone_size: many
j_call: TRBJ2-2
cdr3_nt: TGTGCCAGCAGCTCCGACAGGGGAGCCGGGGAGCTGTTTTTT
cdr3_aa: CASSSDRGAGELFF

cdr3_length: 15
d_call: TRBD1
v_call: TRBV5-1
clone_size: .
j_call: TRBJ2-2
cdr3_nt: TGCGCCAGCAGCACTCAGGGGGTCGGCACCGGGGAGCTGTTTTTT
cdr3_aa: CASSTQGVGTGELFF

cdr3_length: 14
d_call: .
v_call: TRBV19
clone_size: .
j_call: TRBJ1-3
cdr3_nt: TGTGCCAGTAGTCCAACACCACAAGGAAACACCATATATTTT
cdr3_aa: CASSPTPQGNTIYF

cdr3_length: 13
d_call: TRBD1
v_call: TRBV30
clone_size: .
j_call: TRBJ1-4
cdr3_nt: TGTGCCTGTGACAGGGGTCCTAATGAAAAACTGTTTTTT
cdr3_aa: CACDRGPNEKLFF

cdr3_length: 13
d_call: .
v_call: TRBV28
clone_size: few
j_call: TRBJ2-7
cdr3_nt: TGTGCCAGCAGTTTATCCAGGGTCAACGAGCAGTACTTC
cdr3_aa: CASSLSRVNEQYF

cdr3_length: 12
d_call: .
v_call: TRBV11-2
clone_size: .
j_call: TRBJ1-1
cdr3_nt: TGTGCCAGCAGCTTAGAACGGACTGAAGCTTTCTTT
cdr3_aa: CASSLERTEAFF

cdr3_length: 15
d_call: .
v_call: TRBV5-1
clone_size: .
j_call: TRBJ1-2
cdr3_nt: TGCGCCAGCAGCTTGTTCGACAGGTCCTCCGATGGCTACACCTTC
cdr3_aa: CASSLFDRSSDGYTF

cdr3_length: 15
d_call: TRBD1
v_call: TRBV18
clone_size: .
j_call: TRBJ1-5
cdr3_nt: TGTGCCAGCTCGACGGTGGGACAGGGGGATCAGCCCCAGCATTTT
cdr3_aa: CASSTVGQGDQPQHF

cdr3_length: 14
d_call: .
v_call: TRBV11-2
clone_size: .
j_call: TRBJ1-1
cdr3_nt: TGTGCCAGCAGCTTAGATCCAGGGCGGACTGAAGCTTTCTTT
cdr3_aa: CASSLDPGRTEAFF

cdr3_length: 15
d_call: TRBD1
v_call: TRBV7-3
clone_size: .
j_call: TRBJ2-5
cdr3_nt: TGTGCCAGCAGCCCCGGGACAGGGGCTGGAGAGACCCAGTACTTC
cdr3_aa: CASSPGTGAGETQYF

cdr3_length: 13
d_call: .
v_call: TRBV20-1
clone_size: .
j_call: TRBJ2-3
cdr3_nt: TGCAGTGCTAGTTTCAGGTTCACAGATACGCAGTATTTT
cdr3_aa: CSASFRFTDTQYF

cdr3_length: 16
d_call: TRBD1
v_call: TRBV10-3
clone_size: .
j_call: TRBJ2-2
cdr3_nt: TGTGCCATCAGTGAGTCTGGACAGGGACGTACCGGGGAGCTGTTTTTT
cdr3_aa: CAISESGQGRTGELFF

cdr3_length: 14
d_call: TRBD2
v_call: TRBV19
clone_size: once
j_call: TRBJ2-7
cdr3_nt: TGTGCCAGTAGTCCCAGACTAGCCTGGGGCGAGCAGTACTTC
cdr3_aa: CASSPRLAWGEQYF

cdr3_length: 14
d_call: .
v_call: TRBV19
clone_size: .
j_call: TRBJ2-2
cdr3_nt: TGTGCCAGTCCGTCCCCCTCGACACCCGGGGAGCTGTTTTTT
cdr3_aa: CASPSPSTPGELFF

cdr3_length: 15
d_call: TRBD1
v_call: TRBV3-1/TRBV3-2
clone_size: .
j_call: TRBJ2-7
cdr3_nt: TGTGCCAGCAGCCAAGATGGGACAGGCTCCGGCGAGCAGTACTTC
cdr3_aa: CASSQDGTGSGEQYF

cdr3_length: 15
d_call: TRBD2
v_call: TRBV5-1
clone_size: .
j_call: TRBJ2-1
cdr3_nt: TGCGCCAGCAGCCTCACTAGCGGGCAATACAATGAGCAGTTCTTC
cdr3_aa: CASSLTSGQYNEQFF

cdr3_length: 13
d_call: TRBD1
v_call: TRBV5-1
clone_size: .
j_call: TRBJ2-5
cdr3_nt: TGCGCCAGCGGAAGGGACAGGGGGGAGACCCAGTACTTC
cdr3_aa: CASGRDRGETQYF